This TCR beta chain stems from a study of a mutant IDH1 vaccine in newly diagnosed glioma. As for the study in general: Beforehand, treatment had been radiotherapy, temozolomide, or both; the majority received both.

Germline CDR1 and CDR2: SGHRS and YFSETQ. After removal of 5 bases from V and 11 bases from J, the junction contained 12 bases not matched to a gene. The CDR3 contains 14 residues. Assay used: immunoSEQ multiplex PCR; TCRdb lists only in-frame clones, some missing. In the table there are tens of thousands of clones, about 79% of which are singletons. For this clone: Its target is not known.

Time point here: week 23, last vaccination. It was 300 ug of mutant IDH1 20-mer peptide that made up each vaccine dose, given with topical imiquimod. The sequenced sample was PBMCs, obtained from a glioma patient whose treatment included an IDH1 peptide vaccine. The clonotype originates from a woman between 35 and 50 years old with glioma. Some clones in this sample may be carry-over from other donors' samples. The gene calls are TRBV5-1 and TRBJ2-4; 8 nucleotides align to TRBD2. The CDR3 protein is CASRPSGLVLVQYF. The CDR3 region has the DNA TGCGCCAGCAGACCCTCGGGACTAGTTTTGGTTCAGTACTTC.